This T cell receptor (beta chain) emerged from a study of shared clonotypes between healthy human individuals. Study details: Serving as donors were a couple of women and three men, whose ages spanned 18 to 49. Per donor, CD8 memory used one plate, CD8 naive used two, CD4 memory used three and CD4 naive used three.

The CDR3 extends over 13 amino acids. V was shortened by 4 bases and J by 8 bases, with 14 bases between the two germline ends. CDR1 and CDR2 from the germline V gene are MGHRA and YSYEKL. Naive CD8 cells were CD45RO-negative, positively selected for CCR7, excluding terminally differentiated effector memory CD45RA+ cells. Sequenced by immunoSEQ multiplex PCR; TCRdb stores in-frame clones only, minus some. The sample contains nearly 600,000 clones, less than 97% of which appear only once. This sequence originates from a woman in her twenties or thirties in good health. Source material: naive CD8+ T cells sorted from blood. The chain joins TRBV4-1 to TRBJ1-2; D unresolved. The CDR3 here is CASSPRSLDGYTF. Written as DNA, the CDR3 is TGCGCCAGCAGCCCCAGGTCACTTGACGGCTACACCTTC.